This T cell receptor beta chain was identified in a study of shared clonotypes between healthy human individuals. Findings of the study overall: Across a handful of donors, naive CD4 shared around 5.4%, naive CD8 more than 3%, memory CD4 roughly 2.4%, memory CD8 0.35% to 0.5%.

It was CD45RO-negative cells, positively selected for CCR7, that made up naive CD8 cells, with terminally differentiated effector memory CD45RA+ cells excluded. V shed 0 bases, J shed 1 base, and the junction held 2 bases outside the gene matches. CDR3 length equals 15 residues. CDR1 and CDR2 (germline): MGHRA, YSYEKL. Generated by immunoSEQ multiplex PCR, the TCRdb table keeps only in-frame clones and is missing some. The sample lists about 2 million clones, roughly 95% occurring once. In regard to this clone: Its antigen is unidentified.

The sequenced sample consisted of naive CD8+ T cells sorted from blood. The chain recombines TRBV4-1 with TRBJ2-7, with TRBD1 matching 8 bases. The sequence came from a man aged 18 to 29 in good health. The CDR3 DNA is TGCGCCAGCAGCCAAGAATGGACAGGGTCCTACGAGCAGTACTTC. Its protein product is CASSQEWTGSYEQYF.